A single sample gave rise to the 24 T cell receptor beta chains below, sequenced in a study of cytomegalovirus exposure and HLA in healthy donors. Amplification used 60 Vbeta primers and 13 Jbeta primers. Here immunoSEQ multiplex PCR was the method, and the copy in TCRdb shows in-frame clones only, minus some. Among roughly 98,000 clones listed, around 75% were seen once. Sequencing used PBMCs. These receptors were taken from a young man in good health and CMV-seropositive.

The chain employs TRBV6-1 and TRBJ1-1; D is undetermined. V shed 9 bases and J shed 4 bases, with 15 bases lying between them. Germline CDR1 and CDR2: MNHNS and SASEGT. This CDR3 has 13 residues. Written as DNA, the CDR3 is TGTGCCAGTTTGTCCTCCAGGCGCACTGAAGCTTTCTTT. This gives the protein CASLSSRRTEAFF.

V usage is TRBV4-1 and J usage is TRBJ2-3; tentative D call: TRBD2 (5 bases). This CDR3 has 14 amino acids. CDR1 and CDR2 (germline): MGHRA, YSYEKL. Trimming left V 1 base short and J 1 base short, with 6 bases between. The CDR3 nucleotides are TGCGCCAGCAGCCAAGTGGGAGGCACAGATACGCAGTATTTT. Translating gives CASSQVGGTDTQYF.

This clone was counted between two and nine times. The chain is built from TRBV28 and TRBJ1-2; 10 nucleotides line up with TRBD1. From germline, CDR1 is MDHEN and CDR2 SYDVKM. The CDR3 is 14 residues long. The trim removed 3 bases at V and 3 bases at J, leaving 1 base unmatched. For the CDR3, the DNA is TGTGCCAGCAGTTTGACAGGGGGCCACTATGGCTACACCTTC. It is translated as CASSLTGGHYGYTF.

The gene calls are TRBV5-1 and TRBJ1-2, with 7 nucleotides matching TRBD1. This CDR3 has 14 residues. The V gene's germline CDR1 is SGHRS and CDR2 YFSETQ. V was pared by 3 bases and J by 1 base, with 3 bases of the junction left unmatched. CDR3 amino acids: CASSSGQVNYGYTF. CDR3 nucleotides: TGCGCCAGCAGCTCCGGACAGGTTAACTATGGCTACACCTTC.

The gene calls are TRBV7-6 and TRBJ2-7; the match to TRBD1 covers 8 bases. The junction had 12 bases not matched to a gene; V was cut back by 5 bases and J by 6 bases. CDR1 is SGHVS and CDR2 is FNYEAQ in the germline V gene. The CDR3 runs 15 residues. The CDR3 sequence is CASSPSTGAQTEQYF. The CDR3 DNA sequence: TGTGCCAGCAGCCCTTCGACAGGGGCCCAAACCGAGCAGTACTTC.

This clone showed up just once. This sequence joins TRBV27 and TRBJ2-7; 8 bases match TRBD2. The CDR3 covers 13 residues. In germline, CDR1 is MNHEY, CDR2 SMNVEV (reference sequence). V dropped 6 bases and J dropped 6; count of bases not matched to a gene: 7. CDR3 coding DNA: TGTGCCAGCAGAAGGGCGGGGGGCGGCGAGCAGTACTTC. Its translation is CASRRAGGGEQYF.

This sequence joins TRBV6-5 and TRBJ1-1, with 7 bases identical to TRBD1. The CDR3 is 14 amino acids. The ends lost 7 bases at V and 6 bases at J; junction bases unmatched: 11. Germline loops: CDR1 MNHEY, CDR2 SVGAGI. CDR3 sequence (DNA): TGTGCCAGCACTCTAAGACAGGGCCAACCTGAAGCTTTCTTT. The encoded protein is CASTLRQGQPEAFF.

This chain joins TRBV28 and TRBJ1-2, with D hard to call. The CDR3 contains 13 residues. Between the trimmed V and J ends, which lost 3 bases and 6 bases, there was a span of 11 bases. The V gene's germline CDR1 is MDHEN and CDR2 SYDVKM. In nucleotides, the CDR3 is TGTGCCAGCAGTTTGTCGGGAGGCGATGGCTACACCTTC. It translates to CASSLSGGDGYTF.

The chain joins TRBV7-9 to TRBJ1-3, with no clear D. The CDR3 sequence is 12 residues long. CDR1 SEHNR and CDR2 FQNEAQ come from the germline V gene (reference sequence). Between the trimmed V and J ends, which lost 5 bases and 8 bases, there was a span of 10 bases. The CDR3 coding sequence is TGTGCCAGCAGCCCCTTAGCAGACACCATATATTTT. It translates to CASSPLADTIYF.

This chain links TRBV30 with TRBJ1-6; D gene uncertain. The CDR3 contains 14 residues. Trimming cost V 2 bases and J 7 bases, with 12 bases left between them. Per the germline V gene, CDR1 is GTSNPN and CDR2 is SVGIG (reference sequence). The CDR3: CAWSLSGVNSPLHF. In nucleotides, the CDR3 is TGTGCCTGGAGTTTAAGCGGAGTGAATTCACCCCTCCACTTT.

The sample holds one count of this clone. V is TRBV2 and J is TRBJ1-6; maybe TRBD1 (5 bases). V was cut by 4 bases and J by 9 bases, with 16 bases left in between. The CDR3 is 15 residues long. The germline V gene has CDR1 SNHLY and CDR2 FYNNEI. The CDR3 sequence is CASSAQGRRTSPLHF. CDR3 in DNA: TGTGCCAGCAGTGCGCAGGGTAGGAGAACTTCACCCCTCCACTTT.

V usage is TRBV30 and J usage is TRBJ1-1; D possibly corresponds to TRBD1 (5 bases). The CDR3 sequence is 13 residues long. Germline V gene data show CDR1 as GTSNPN and CDR2 as SVGIG (reference sequence). V was shortened by 5 bases and J by 4 bases, with 14 bases between the two germline ends. The CDR3, as DNA: TGTGCCTGGGGGGCAGGGATGTTCACTGAAGCTTTCTTT. This encodes CAWGAGMFTEAFF.

The gene calls are TRBV5-1 and TRBJ2-3; 8 nucleotides line up with TRBD2. The V gene end was trimmed by 4 bases and the J gene end by 1 base; junction bases not matched to a gene: 8. CDR1 and CDR2 from the germline V gene are SGHRS and YFSETQ. The CDR3 sequence is 16 residues long. The CDR3 DNA follows: TGCGCCAGCAGCCCGGGACGGGGGGGCGGCACAGATACGCAGTATTTT. This translates into CASSPGRGGGTDTQYF.

J is TRBJ2-6 and V is TRBV2, with 9 bases identical to TRBD1. Looked up from germline, CDR1 is SNHLY and CDR2 is FYNNEI. The V and J ends lost 10 bases and 4 bases, in that order; junction bases with no gene match: 11. CDR3 size: 16 residues. CDR3 protein: CATDGTGFGGANVLTF. As DNA, the CDR3 is TGTGCCACGGACGGGACAGGGTTTGGCGGGGCCAACGTCCTGACTTTC.

This rearrangement joins TRBV2 to TRBJ2-1, with 9 bases fitting TRBD1. V shed 6 bases and J 8 bases; nucleotides not matched to a gene: 11. Germline V gene data show CDR1 as SNHLY and CDR2 as FYNNEI. The CDR3 contains 15 residues. DNA for the CDR3: TGTGCCAGCAGGCTACAGGGGGCCGGAGGCGATGAGCAGTTCTTC. Amino acids: CASRLQGAGGDEQFF.

V and J are TRBV5-6 and TRBJ2-7, with D possibly matching TRBD2 (6 bases). This CDR3 is 15 amino acids long. V was trimmed by 1 base and J by 4 bases, leaving 15 bases between them. Germline CDR1 reads SGHDT; CDR2 reads YYEEEE. CDR3 in amino acids: CASSLRDGGRYEQYF. CDR3 DNA: TGTGCCAGCAGCTTGAGGGACGGAGGGCGGTACGAGCAGTACTTC.

CDR3 coding DNA: TGTGCCAGCAGCTTAGGACGGACAAGCACAGATACGCAGTATTTT. Protein product: CASSLGRTSTDTQYF. The chain has TRBV7-9 and TRBJ2-3, with a tentative D call TRBD1 (5 bases). Trimming removed 1 base from V and 0 bases from J, with 8 bases in between. Germline CDR1 is SEHNR and CDR2 is FQNEAQ (reference sequence). The CDR3 loop spans 15 amino acids.

The rearrangement uses TRBV30 and TRBJ1-6; perhaps TRBD1 as D (5 bases). V gave up 0 bases and J gave up 8 bases, with 8 bases separating them. CDR3 size: 13 residues. Germline CDR1 and CDR2: GTSNPN and SVGIG (reference sequence). The CDR3 DNA is TGTGCCTGGAGTGTACAGGCAGATTCACCCCTCCACTTT. This encodes CAWSVQADSPLHF.

This clone was observed once. V and J are TRBV30 and TRBJ2-1; D is perhaps TRBD2 (6 bases). This CDR3 has 14 residues. The V gene's germline CDR1 is GTSNPN and CDR2 SVGIG (reference sequence). V gave up 5 bases and J gave up 2 bases, with 13 bases separating them. The CDR3 DNA is TGTGCCTGGGCTTCGGGGGTGACCTACAATGAGCAGTTCTTC. It is translated as CAWASGVTYNEQFF.

The sample holds a few counts of this clone. The chain combines TRBV10-3 with TRBJ1-5; possibly TRBD1 for D (6 bases). Trimming pared 6 bases from V and 7 bases from J, leaving 13 bases between. CDR1 and CDR2 (germline): ENHRY, SYGVKD. This CDR3 spans 13 amino acids. As DNA, the CDR3 is TGTGCCATCAGCGCAGGGGTAGGACAGCCCCAGCATTTT. Its protein is CAISAGVGQPQHF.

The chain uses TRBV7-8 and TRBJ1-5; TRBD1 agrees at 8 bases. The V gene's germline CDR1 is SGHVS and CDR2 FQNEAQ. There are 16 residues in the CDR3. Trimming at V came to 2 bases and at J to 3 bases, leaving 6 bases not matched to a gene. The CDR3 is CASSLSGGAFNQPQHF. The DNA for the CDR3 is TGTGCCAGCAGCTTATCAGGGGGCGCTTTCAATCAGCCCCAGCATTTT.

This clone has a handful of counts. V usage is TRBV13 and J usage is TRBJ2-7, with a weak D call TRBD2 (7 bases). This CDR3 spans 14 amino acids. The germline CDR1 and CDR2 sequences are PRHDT and FYEKMQ (reference sequence). Trimming cost V 1 base and J 7 bases, with 14 bases left between them. This chain's CDR3 is CASSLDAGAWEQYF. The CDR3 bases are TGTGCCAGCAGCTTAGATGCGGGGGCGTGGGAGCAGTACTTC.

The chain is built from TRBV6-5 and TRBJ1-1; 9 bases map to TRBD1. CDR1 MNHEY and CDR2 SVGAGI come from the germline V gene. J gave up 0 bases and V 6 bases, and 2 bases lay outside the gene matches. The CDR3 has 14 amino acids. The CDR3 DNA reads as TGTGCCAGCAGGCGGACAGGGGTGAACACTGAAGCTTTCTTT. This gives the protein CASRRTGVNTEAFF.

The chain uses TRBV7-6 and TRBJ1-1, with D maybe TRBD1 (5 bases). CDR1 and CDR2 (germline): SGHVS, FNYEAQ. V lost 1 base and J lost 0, with 6 bases in between. This CDR3 comprises 14 residues. CDR3: CASSLGGVNTEAFF. The CDR3 nucleotides are TGTGCCAGCAGCTTAGGGGGGGTGAACACTGAAGCTTTCTTT.